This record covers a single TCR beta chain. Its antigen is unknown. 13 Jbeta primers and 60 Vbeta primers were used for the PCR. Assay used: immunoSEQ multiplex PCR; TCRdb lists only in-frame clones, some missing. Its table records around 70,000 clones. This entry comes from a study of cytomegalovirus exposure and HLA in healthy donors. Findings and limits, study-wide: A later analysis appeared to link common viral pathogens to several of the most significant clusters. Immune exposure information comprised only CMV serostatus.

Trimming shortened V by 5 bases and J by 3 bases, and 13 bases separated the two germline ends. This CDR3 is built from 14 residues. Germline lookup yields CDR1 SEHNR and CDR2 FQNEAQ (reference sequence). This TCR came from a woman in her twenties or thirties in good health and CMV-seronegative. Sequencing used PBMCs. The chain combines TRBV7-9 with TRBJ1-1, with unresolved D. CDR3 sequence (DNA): TGTGCCAGCAGCCCCCACAATCGGGACACTGAAGCTTTCTTT. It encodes CASSPHNRDTEAFF.